The rows below give T cell receptor beta chains drawn from one sample of a study of T cell repertoires in cytomegalovirus infection. TCRdb recomputed calls from the reads with MiXCR, one row per CDR3 protein. Of 800,000 to 950,000 distinct CDR3 sequences in the sample, around a third are singletons; the top ten hold 12%. These receptors lack a known antigen. The specimen was cultured CD8+ T cells from PBMCs, collected from culture after CMV antigen stimulation. Receptors originate from a human donor in good health (CMV status not recorded). Some clones in this sample may be carry-over from other donors' samples. CDR3s include the opening cysteine and the closing phenylalanine or tryptophan. Fields, in order: J gene, V gene, clone size, D gene, CDR3 protein, CDR3 DNA. A D gene is named only where the DNA matches it firmly. Only some rows state a clone size, as once, few, many or a class for expanded clones.

TRBJ1-1 TRBV7-6 many - CASIGGLVTEAFF TGTGCCAGCATTGGTGGCCTGGTCACTGAAGCTTTCTTT
TRBJ2-5 TRBV7-8 few - CASSLDETGRSGETQYF TGTGCCAGCAGCTTAGATGAGACGGGGCGGTCCGGGGAGACCCAGTACTTC
TRBJ2-5 TRBV2 - TRBD2 CASSLPWVAGEQETQYF TGTGCCAGCAGTCTCCCATGGGTAGCGGGGGAGCAAGAGACCCAGTACTTC
TRBJ1-1 TRBV5-5 many TRBD1 CASSLFSQGDWSTEAFF TGTGCCAGCAGCTTGTTTAGTCAGGGGGATTGGAGCACTGAAGCTTTCTTT
TRBJ1-6 TRBV2 few - CASSEGRGIYNSPLHF TGTGCCAGCAGTGAAGGTCGGGGAATCTATAATTCACCCCTCCACTTT
TRBJ2-1 TRBV7-9 - - CASSFPGPYNEQFF TGTGCCAGCAGCTTCCCCGGGCCCTACAATGAGCAGTTCTTC
TRBJ1-2 TRBV6-5 few - CASSYNSADWYGYTF TGTGCCAGCAGTTACAACAGCGCAGATTGGTATGGCTACACCTTC
TRBJ2-1 TRBV24-1 - TRBD1 CATSEETGSSYNEQFF TGTGCCACCAGTGAAGAGACAGGGAGCTCCTACAATGAGCAGTTCTTC
TRBJ2-1 TRBV7-6 - TRBD1 CASSLFGTGVFIDEQFF TGTGCCAGCAGCCTCTTCGGGACAGGGGTGTTTATCGATGAGCAGTTCTTC
TRBJ2-4 TRBV5-4 - TRBD1 CASSRGQGLAKNIQYF TGTGCCAGCAGCAGAGGACAGGGGCTAGCCAAAAACATTCAGTACTTC
TRBJ2-3 TRBV6-5 few TRBD2 CATRLAGGFTGTQYF TGTGCCACCCGCCTAGCGGGGGGATTCACGGGAACGCAGTATTTT
TRBJ2-1 TRBV19 - - CASSFGTAGYNEQFF TGTGCCAGTAGTTTCGGGACCGCAGGCTACAATGAGCAGTTCTTC
TRBJ2-1 TRBV2 few - CASSEIIRHSYNEQFF TGTGCCAGCAGCGAGATTATTCGTCACTCCTACAATGAGCAGTTCTTC
TRBJ2-5 TRBV7-6 few TRBD1 CASSPINPGQRQETQYF TGTGCCAGCAGCCCCATCAACCCGGGACAGCGTCAAGAGACCCAGTACTTC
TRBJ1-1 TRBV7-4 few - CASSLYGRENTEAFF TGTGCCAGCAGCTTATATGGCAGGGAGAACACTGAAGCTTTCTTT
TRBJ2-7 TRBV7-9 few - CASSALQGISLEEQYF TGTGCCAGCAGCGCACTTCAGGGTATCTCGTTAGAAGAGCAGTACTTC
TRBJ2-5 TRBV3-1 - - CASSQVFSGQETQYF TGTGCCAGCAGCCAAGTCTTTAGCGGCCAAGAGACCCAGTACTTC
TRBJ2-1 TRBV23-1 - - CASSHEDRFHNEQFF TGCGCCAGCAGTCACGAGGACAGATTCCACAATGAGCAGTTCTTC
TRBJ2-7 TRBV20-1 - TRBD2 CSARDIAGVPYEQYF TGCAGTGCTAGAGATATAGCGGGGGTCCCCTACGAGCAGTACTTC
TRBJ2-1 TRBV4-1 few - CASSQVQGRGPYNEQFF TGCGCCAGCAGCCAAGTCCAGGGGCGGGGGCCATACAATGAGCAGTTCTTC
TRBJ2-1 TRBV5-5 - - CASSLTETSYNEQFF TGTGCCAGCAGCTTGACGGAAACCTCCTACAATGAGCAGTTCTTC
TRBJ1-2 TRBV7-2 - - CASSLMGLNYGYTF TGTGCCAGCAGCTTAATGGGGTTGAACTATGGCTACACCTTC
TRBJ2-1 TRBV14 - TRBD2 CASSQVNRGGSYNEQFF TGTGCCAGCAGCCAAGTTAATCGGGGGGGCTCCTACAATGAGCAGTTCTTC
TRBJ2-2 TRBV12-3/TRBV12-4 few TRBD2 CASSDVAGGPPGELFF TGTGCCAGCAGTGACGTAGCGGGGGGGCCGCCCGGGGAGCTGTTTTTT
TRBJ2-7 TRBV7-8 - - CASSSRAFEEQYF TGTGCCAGCAGCTCAAGGGCCTTCGAGGAGCAGTACTTC
TRBJ1-4 TRBV7-6 - - CASSFSDSFYEKLFF TGTGCCAGCAGCTTTAGCGACAGTTTCTATGAAAAACTGTTTTTT
TRBJ2-4 TRBV6-2/TRBV6-3 - - CASSEDTIIAKNIQYF TGTGCCAGCAGTGAAGACACAATAATAGCCAAAAACATTCAGTACTTC
TRBJ2-1 TRBV7-7 - TRBD2 CASSLTAGGNYNEQFF TGTGCTAGCAGCTTAACAGCGGGGGGCAACTACAATGAGCAGTTCTTC
TRBJ2-7 TRBV12-5 - TRBD1 CASGQGVYEQYF TGTGCTAGTGGTCAGGGGGTCTACGAGCAGTACTTC
TRBJ1-3 TRBV7-6 - - CASSRPRANSGNTIYF TGTGCCAGCAGCCGTCCCAGGGCCAACTCTGGAAACACCATATATTTT
TRBJ2-1 TRBV7-8 many TRBD1 CASSLVRQGTGLSAGQFF TGTGCCAGCAGCTTAGTCCGCCAAGGGACAGGGTTGTCGGCGGGACAGTTCTTC
TRBJ2-1 TRBV5-6 - TRBD2 CASSIRLASKDEQFF TGTGCCAGCAGCATACGACTAGCAAGTAAGGATGAGCAGTTCTTC
TRBJ2-1 TRBV7-8 many - CASTLDNEQFF TGTGCCAGCACCCTAGACAATGAGCAGTTCTTC
TRBJ1-5 TRBV19 few TRBD1 CASSREGASNQPQHF TGTGCCAGTAGTAGGGAGGGGGCGAGCAATCAGCCCCAGCATTTT
TRBJ1-2 TRBV4-1 few - CASSQDHGINYGYTF TGCGCCAGCAGCCAAGATCATGGGATTAACTATGGCTACACCTTC
TRBJ2-3 TRBV13 - - CASSLGGGRSTDTQYF TGTGCCAGCAGCTTAGGAGGGGGGCGAAGCACAGATACGCAGTATTTT
TRBJ1-2 TRBV4-1 - TRBD1 CASSQEARAGGSGYTF TGCGCCAGCAGCCAAGAAGCCCGCGCAGGGGGTAGTGGCTACACCTTC
TRBJ1-1 TRBV19 many - CASRSGTEAFF TGTGCCTCCCGGTCGGGTACTGAAGCTTTCTTT
TRBJ1-5 TRBV27 - - CASSLLTDSNQPQHF TGTGCCAGCAGTTTATTGACGGATAGCAATCAGCCCCAGCATTTT
TRBJ2-1 TRBV7-6 - - CASSLGFNVYNEQFF TGTGCCAGCAGCTTAGGTTTTAACGTCTACAATGAGCAGTTCTTC
TRBJ1-2 TRBV2 few - CATKPHLGYTF TGTGCCACTAAACCCCATCTTGGCTACACCTTC
TRBJ2-1 TRBV6-2/TRBV6-3 few - CASSYGLEDFYNEQFF TGTGCCAGCAGTTATGGGTTAGAAGATTTTTACAATGAGCAGTTCTTC
TRBJ1-5 TRBV20-1 - TRBD1 CSARRGLNQPQHF TGCAGTGCTAGAAGGGGGCTCAATCAGCCCCAGCATTTT
TRBJ2-7 TRBV19 few TRBD1 CASSYDRGISYEQYF TGTGCCAGTAGTTACGACAGGGGAATATCCTACGAGCAGTACTTC
TRBJ2-1 TRBV6-1 once - CASSKDHEQFF TGTGCCAGCAGCAAGGACCATGAGCAGTTCTTC
TRBJ1-2 TRBV19 - - CASTGEQGYTF TGTGCCAGTACGGGGGAGCAGGGCTACACCTTC
TRBJ1-2 TRBV7-9 - - CASSPLRLRTDGYTF TGTGCCAGCAGCCCACTGAGACTCCGAACGGATGGCTACACCTTC
TRBJ1-3 TRBV11-2 - - CASSLGSGYFGNTIYF TGTGCCAGCAGCTTAGGGTCGGGGTATTTTGGAAACACCATATATTTT
TRBJ2-2 TRBV7-9 - - CASSFRDTSNTGELFF TGTGCCAGCAGCTTTAGGGACACTTCGAACACCGGGGAGCTGTTTTTT
TRBJ1-5 TRBV5-3 - - CARSPSEGSIYQPQHF TGTGCCAGAAGCCCGTCGGAGGGGAGCATCTATCAGCCCCAGCATTTT
TRBJ1-1 TRBV6-1 few - CASFSGDTEAFF TGTGCCAGCTTTTCGGGGGACACTGAAGCTTTCTTT
TRBJ2-3 TRBV7-9 - - CVSSLGFYTDTQYF TGTGTCAGCAGCCTCGGGTTCTACACAGATACGCAGTATTTT
TRBJ2-2 TRBV19 - - CASIGQTNTGELFF TGTGCCAGTATTGGGCAGACGAACACCGGGGAGCTGTTTTTT
TRBJ2-6 TRBV19 few - CASSTDKTGANVLTF TGTGCCAGTAGTACTGACAAGACCGGGGCCAACGTCCTGACTTTC